The 15 T cell receptor beta chains below all came from one sample that was sequenced in a study of PD-L1 blockade in urothelial cancer. Sequencing used immunoSEQ multiplex PCR; TCRdb keeps in-frame clones, though not all of them. The sample lists tens of thousands of clones, just over 85% occurring once. Specimen: PBMCs, collected around atezolizumab (anti-PD-L1) treatment. All receptors derive from a man in his fifties with urothelial cancer.

The chain recombines TRBV9 with TRBJ1-1, with unresolved D. The CDR3 consists of 14 residues. The ends were cut back, 0 bases at V and 0 bases at J, with 6 bases in the middle. Per germline, CDR1 SGDLS and CDR2 YYNGEE. CDR3 in DNA: TGTGCCAGCAGCGTAGGACAAGTGAACACTGAAGCTTTCTTT. Amino acids: CASSVGQVNTEAFF.

This rearrangement joins TRBV5-5 to TRBJ2-2, with 11 bases identical to TRBD2. Germline V gives CDR1 SGHKS, CDR2 YYEKEE (reference sequence). The V and J ends lost 0 bases and 7 bases, in that order; junction bases with no gene match: 8. This CDR3 contains 17 residues. The CDR3 DNA reads TGTGCCAGCAGCTTGGAAACTAGCGGGAGTTATGACGGGGAGCTGTTTTTT. Its protein product is CASSLETSGSYDGELFF.

This chain links TRBV5-1 with TRBJ2-1; 7 nucleotides align to TRBD2. Germline trimming cut 4 bases from V and 7 bases from J; bases unmatched to any gene: 8. The CDR3 has 14 residues. Per the germline V gene, CDR1 is SGHRS and CDR2 is YFSETQ. Here the CDR3 DNA reads TGCGCCAGCAGCCTCAGCGGGGTTCGGAATGAGCAGTTCTTC. This translates into CASSLSGVRNEQFF.

The chain combines TRBV5-4 with TRBJ1-2; D possibly corresponds to TRBD1 (5 bases). Germline V CDR1 and CDR2: SGHNT, YYREEE (reference sequence). The CDR3 length is 14 residues. V was cut by 6 bases and J by 2 bases, with 14 bases left in between. CDR3 loop: CASTLGRGNYGYTF. DNA of the CDR3: TGTGCCAGCACCCTGGGGCGGGGAAACTATGGCTACACCTTC.

The V gene is TRBV19, the J gene TRBJ1-2, with D maybe TRBD1 (5 bases). Germline CDR1 is LNHDA and CDR2 is SQIVND (reference sequence). Trimming pared 5 bases from V and 8 bases from J, leaving 12 bases between. The CDR3 sequence is 12 residues long. The CDR3 bases are TGTGCCAGTAGTCCCGGTGGGGCCGGCTACACCTTC. Its translation is CASSPGGAGYTF.

This chain connects TRBV11-2 to TRBJ1-5; TRBD1 matches at 8 bases. Losses at the gene ends were 1 base for V and 9 bases for J; bases not matched to a gene: 5. CDR3 size: 14 residues. CDR1 is SGHAT, CDR2 FQNNGV, per germline. CDR3 DNA: TGTGCCAGCAGCTTAGGAACAGGGGGTGGGCCCCAGCATTTT. It translates to CASSLGTGGGPQHF.

The rearrangement links TRBV7-2 to TRBJ2-7, with 8 bases matching TRBD2. CDR1 is SGHTA, CDR2 FQGNSA, per germline. With V trimmed by 5 bases and J by 4 bases, 7 bases remained unmatched. The CDR3 contains 14 residues. CDR3 residues: CASSLGRAPYEQYF. The CDR3 nucleotides are TGTGCCAGCAGCCTCGGGAGGGCCCCATACGAGCAGTACTTC.

This chain joins TRBV29-1 and TRBJ2-1; TRBD2 matches at 7 bases. The CDR3 length is 14 residues. CDR1 and CDR2 (germline): SQVTM, ANQGSEA. V was pared by 5 bases and J by 9 bases, with 13 bases of the junction left unmatched. In nucleotides, the CDR3 is TGCAGCGTTCTCAGCGGGAAGCAAATCCGTGAGCAGTTCTTC. It codes for CSVLSGKQIREQFF.

This clone was found once. The gene calls are TRBV15 and TRBJ1-1, with D tentatively TRBD1 (5 bases). V was cut by 2 bases and J by 2 bases, with 18 bases left in between. CDR1 and CDR2 (germline): LNHNV, YYDKDF (reference sequence). The CDR3 loop spans 17 amino acids. The CDR3: CATSRRRGTRGNTEAFF. The CDR3 bases are TGTGCCACCAGCAGAAGGAGGGGCACCCGGGGAAACACTGAAGCTTTCTTT.

The chain employs TRBV6-4 and TRBJ1-6; 8 bases agree with TRBD1. The CDR3 runs 19 residues. Germline assignment: CDR1 MRHNA and CDR2 SNTAGT. The junction had 21 bases not matched to a gene; V was cut back by 6 bases and J by 8 bases. The CDR3 region has the DNA TGTGCCAGCAGAGAACCGGACAGGGCAGGACTAACAGGAGATTCACCCCTCCACTTT. Its protein is CASREPDRAGLTGDSPLHF.

This chain uses TRBV7-9 with TRBJ2-2; the match to TRBD1 covers 7 bases. The CDR3 contains 15 residues. V was pared by 4 bases and J by 7 bases, with 9 bases of the junction left unmatched. Germline V CDR1 and CDR2: SEHNR, FQNEAQ (reference sequence). The CDR3 DNA reads TGTGCCAGCAGCTCTACAGGGGAAGCGAGCGGGGAGCTGTTTTTT. Translation gives CASSSTGEASGELFF.

CDR3 nucleotides: TGTGCCAGTAACCCCCGGGTAGCGGGAGTCCCCGGGGAGCTGTTTTTT. It is translated as CASNPRVAGVPGELFF. V and J are TRBV19 and TRBJ2-2; TRBD2 matches 9 bases. V was clipped by 7 bases and J by 6 bases; unmatched bases: 12. CDR1 and CDR2 (germline): LNHDA, SQIVND (reference sequence). The CDR3 has 16 amino acids.

This sequence joins TRBV7-6 and TRBJ2-7; D gene ambiguous. The length of the CDR3 is 13 residues. V dropped 5 bases and J dropped 3 bases, with 11 bases sitting between them. The germline V gene encodes CDR1 SGHVS and CDR2 FNYEAQ. The CDR3 reads CASSANLGYEQYF. In nucleotides, the CDR3 is TGTGCCAGCAGCGCGAACCTCGGCTACGAGCAGTACTTC.

The chain employs TRBV5-6 and TRBJ2-3; D uncertain. With 4 bases removed from V and 4 bases from J, the gap between germline ends came to 7 bases. CDR3 length: 12 amino acids. Germline V CDR1 and CDR2: SGHDT, YYEEEE. The CDR3 region is CASSLRADTQYF. For the CDR3, the DNA is TGTGCCAGCAGCCTACGGGCAGATACGCAGTATTTT.

The DNA for the CDR3 is TGTGCCAGCAGCTTGGGGGGCGGGACGGTCCCCTACGAGCAGTACTTC. It is translated as CASSLGGGTVPYEQYF. The V call is TRBV5-8, the J call TRBJ2-7, with D possibly being TRBD2 (6 bases). Deletions cut 0 bases from V and 2 bases from J, with 15 bases between. The germline gives CDR1 SGHTS, CDR2 YDEGEE. The CDR3 extends over 16 amino acids.